The clone carrying this TCR beta chain turned up a few times. These data originate in a study of blood T cell repertoires in COVID-19. Study in general: T cells, B-cell-depleted T cells, or PBMCs provided the cDNA or gDNA that served as material.

This CDR3 has 17 residues. With 0 bases removed from V and 0 bases from J, the gap between germline ends came to 12 bases. Germline values: CDR1 SGHNT, CDR2 YENEEA. Data came from immunoSEQ multiplex PCR; TCRdb stores just in-frame clones and leaves some out. The sample yields more than 200,000 clones, about 87% seen once. Sequencing used PBMCs or T cells enriched from blood (not recorded which). The V call is TRBV11-3, the J call TRBJ2-1; D is unclear. The receptor's source is a woman aged 25 to 45 who had been exposed to COVID-19. CDR3 protein: CASSLDRVGSSYNEQFF. The DNA of the CDR3 is TGTGCCAGCAGCTTAGATCGGGTGGGTAGCTCCTACAATGAGCAGTTCTTC.